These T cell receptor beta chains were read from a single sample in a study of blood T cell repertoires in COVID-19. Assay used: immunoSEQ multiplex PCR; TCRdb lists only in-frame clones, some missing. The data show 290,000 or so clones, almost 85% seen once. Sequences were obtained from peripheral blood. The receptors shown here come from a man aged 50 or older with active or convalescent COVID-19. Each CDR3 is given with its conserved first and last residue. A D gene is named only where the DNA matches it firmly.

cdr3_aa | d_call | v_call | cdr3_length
CASSLAGGRSGELFF | TRBD2 | TRBV7-8 | 15
CATSPGVSWGEAFF | . | TRBV15 | 14
CASSLVTGTSVVEQFF | TRBD2 | TRBV19 | 16
CASSPQDQGYGYTF | . | TRBV9 | 14
CASNAGLAGGIPFF | TRBD2 | TRBV28 | 14
CAWDRGLDGYTF | TRBD1 | TRBV30 | 12
CASRQGLAGDTQYF | TRBD2 | TRBV7-8 | 14
CASSLRGGSPLHF | . | TRBV12-3/TRBV12-4 | 13
CASSLAGGVGTEAFF | . | TRBV7-2 | 15
CASSPGGNQPQHF | . | TRBV7-6 | 13
CASSGRQQNTEAFF | . | TRBV19 | 14
CASSLGFEGDGTYGYTF | . | TRBV7-2 | 17
CASRERSSYNEQFF | . | TRBV7-9 | 14
CSASRTSGAPTQYF | TRBD2 | TRBV20-1 | 14
CASSKEGGDRDILETQYF | . | TRBV21-1 | 18
CASSLGNRRAGNTIYF | . | TRBV7-6 | 16
CASSIQRGYTGELFF | TRBD2 | TRBV27 | 15
CASSLGLGGNYGYTF | . | TRBV7-2 | 15
CASSLGVQEYGYTF | . | TRBV11-2 | 14
CASSSGTSRSEQFF | TRBD2 | TRBV9 | 14
CASSFGRTSTDEQFF | . | TRBV7-3 | 15
CASSQNTEAFF | . | TRBV28 | 11
CASVGTGWNEQFF | TRBD1 | TRBV28 | 13
CASSSTGGYTDTQYF | TRBD1 | TRBV7-6 | 15
CASTQTGGETQYF | TRBD2 | TRBV11-2 | 13
CASSLWGGETGEQYF | . | TRBV27 | 15
CASSDRDSFYEQYF | . | TRBV7-8 | 14
CASSPGTSGREQFF | TRBD2 | TRBV5-1 | 14
CASSEARVFVDTQYF | . | TRBV6-1 | 15
CASSPVQGGNQPQHF | . | TRBV7-9 | 15
CSVGTDFDTQYF | . | TRBV29-1 | 12
CASSDRGTPQETQYF | TRBD1 | TRBV6-1 | 15
CASNLGGGTEAFF | . | TRBV12-3/TRBV12-4 | 13
CASPPTSSGGTDTQYF | . | TRBV12-2 | 16
CASSPGKANYGYTF | . | TRBV5-6 | 14
CASSYSRAVQTPLHF | . | TRBV6-5 | 15
CASSRTGADTQYF | TRBD1 | TRBV9 | 13
CASSYLSSYNSPLHF | . | TRBV27 | 15
CASKQSGSTNEQFF | TRBD2 | TRBV2 | 14
CASSPQGRDGYTF | . | TRBV12-3/TRBV12-4 | 13
CASSSGGGLGYTF | . | TRBV5-4 | 13
CAWSSSGRYYNEQFF | TRBD2 | TRBV30 | 15
CASSLAPARGQFF | . | TRBV7-6 | 13
CASSQDIQETQYF | . | TRBV18 | 13
CASSQGGLAQETQYF | . | TRBV3-1/TRBV3-2 | 15
CASSDTGGSPEAFF | TRBD1 | TRBV5-4 | 14
CASSSGLEGRDEKLFF | . | TRBV5-1 | 16
CASSKTTGAWF | . | TRBV21-1 | 11
CASSSTGSRRDTQYF | . | TRBV18 | 15
CASSFGTSGNNEQFF | TRBD2 | TRBV27 | 15
CASRFRDRETNEQFF | TRBD1 | TRBV5-5 | 15
CATSERPGEKLFF | . | TRBV24-1 | 13
CASSLVRGGSSGSLTYNEQFF | TRBD2 | TRBV7-8 | 21
CATSREGTNLGGTQYF | TRBD2 | TRBV15 | 16
CASRSSNYGYTF | . | TRBV27 | 12